A single sample is the source of the 16 T cell receptor beta chains below, sequenced in a study of OX40 agonist ivuxolimab in advanced cancers. Library construction relied on the immunoSEQ multiplex PCR assay. TCRdb mirrors the immuneACCESS table, restricted to in-frame sequences. Some clones are absent from its copies; in checked studies, under half trace to an unresolved V gene, and the reason for the others is unknown. A total of around 100,000 clones appear in this sample, roughly 93% of them only once. The top ten clones comprise about 0.24% of the sample. Specimen: CD4+ or CD8+ T cells sorted from blood, collected in a trial of the OX40 agonist ivuxolimab. These receptors came from an adult with an advanced solid tumor such as melanoma, head and neck, liver or kidney cancer.

DNA of the CDR3: TGTGCCAGCAGTTGGGCCCCTAGCGAGAACACTGAAGCTTTCTTT. Translation: CASSWAPSENTEAFF. This chain joins TRBV6-5 and TRBJ1-1; D uncertain. The germline V gene encodes CDR1 MNHEY and CDR2 SVGAGI. The CDR3 length is 15 residues. V lost 4 bases, J lost 1 base, and 13 bases lay in between.

The chain carries TRBV14 and TRBJ2-3; D gene ambiguous. This CDR3 has 14 amino acids. From germline, CDR1 is SGHDN and CDR2 FVKESK. V shed 3 bases and J shed 6 bases, with 13 bases lying between them. Written as DNA, the CDR3 is TGTGCCAGCAGCCAGGGGTGGGCCTGGGATACGCAGTATTTT. It is translated as CASSQGWAWDTQYF.

This sequence joins TRBV6-5 and TRBJ2-1; a weak D match, TRBD2 (5 bases). The CDR3 has 15 amino acids. Germline V gene lookup returns CDR1 MNHEY and CDR2 SVGAGI. With 6 bases removed from V and 6 bases from J, the gap between germline ends came to 18 bases. The CDR3 region is CASSALDFASNEQFF. The CDR3 bases are TGTGCCAGCAGCGCCTTGGACTTCGCTAGCAATGAGCAGTTCTTC.

The V call is TRBV5-6, the J call TRBJ2-6, with 10 nucleotides matching TRBD1. Trimming took 5 bases from V and 0 from J; bases not matched to a gene: 5. Germline V CDR1 and CDR2: SGHDT, YYEEEE. The CDR3 covers 17 residues. The CDR3 protein is CASSIGQGGSGANVLTF. CDR3 bases: TGTGCCAGCAGTATAGGACAGGGGGGCTCTGGGGCCAACGTCCTGACTTTC. The full variable domain, rest sourced from reference TRBV5-6 and TRBJ2-6, is DAGVTQSPTHLIKTRGQQVTLRCSPKSGHDTVSWYQQALGQGPQFIFQYYEEEERQRGNFPDRFSGHQFPNYSSELNVNALLLGDSALYLCASSIGQGGSGANVLTFGAGSRLTVL.

This rearrangement joins TRBV11-2 to TRBJ1-5, with 7 bases aligning to TRBD1. Trimming at V came to 6 bases and at J to 6 bases, leaving 11 bases not matched to a gene. This CDR3 spans 15 amino acids. Germline CDR1 reads SGHAT; CDR2 reads FQNNGV. The CDR3 loop is CASRQGTAGSQPQHF. In DNA, the CDR3 is TGTGCCAGCAGACAGGGGACAGCCGGCAGTCAGCCCCAGCATTTT.

The chain combines TRBV28 with TRBJ2-3; D is unclear. The CDR3 extends over 13 amino acids. Germline-derived CDR1 and CDR2 are MDHEN and SYDVKM. The V end lost 11 bases, the J end lost 0 bases, and 12 bases lay between the germline ends. The chain's CDR3 is CACRRPSTDTQYF. In nucleotides, the CDR3 is TGTGCCTGCCGACGGCCGAGCACAGATACGCAGTATTTT. The variable domain in full, completed from reference TRBV28 and TRBJ2-3, reads DVKVTQSSRYLVKRTGEKVFLECVQDMDHENMFWYRQDPGLGLRLIYFSYDVKMKEKGDIPEGYSVSREKKERFSLILESASTNQTSMYLCACRRPSTDTQYFGPGTRLTVL.

The chain is built from TRBV5-1 and TRBJ1-1, with a possible D match to TRBD1 (6 bases). V gave up 4 bases and J gave up 0 bases, with 13 bases separating them. Germline CDR1 is SGHRS and CDR2 is YFSETQ. The CDR3 is 15 residues long. The CDR3 sequence: CASSVGQLMNTEAFF. DNA for the CDR3: TGCGCCAGCAGCGTGGGACAACTCATGAACACTGAAGCTTTCTTT. Full variable domain (outside the CDR3, taken from reference TRBV5-1 and TRBJ1-1): KAGVTQTPRYLIKTRGQQVTLSCSPISGHRSVSWYQQTPGQGLQFLFEYFSETQRNKGNFPGRFSGRQFSNSRSEMNVSTLELGDSALYLCASSVGQLMNTEAFFGQGTRLTVV.

The chain couples TRBV6-5 to TRBJ1-2, with 7 bases matching TRBD1. Trimming removed 0 bases from V and 7 bases from J; junction bases left unmatched: 5. The V gene's germline CDR1 is MNHEY and CDR2 SVGAGI. The CDR3 extends over 14 amino acids. The CDR3 is CASSYSEGAVGYTF. The CDR3 DNA sequence: TGTGCCAGCAGTTACTCTGAGGGGGCTGTTGGCTACACCTTC.

The CDR3 DNA is TGTGCCAGCAGTTTGACAGGGAGGGACACTGAAGCTTTCTTT. Translated: CASSLTGRDTEAFF. The chain joins TRBV6-6 to TRBJ1-1; TRBD1 aligns across 7 bases. Germline V gene data show CDR1 as MNHNY and CDR2 as SVGAGI (reference sequence). J was trimmed by 3 bases and V by 4 bases; bases with no gene match: 5. The CDR3 has 14 residues.

The rearrangement uses TRBV2 and TRBJ1-6; D not certain. Germline V gene data show CDR1 as SNHLY and CDR2 as FYNNEI. V was trimmed by 7 bases and J by 9 bases, leaving 16 bases between them. This CDR3 spans 14 amino acids. Here the CDR3 DNA reads TGTGCCAGCAAGGTCCCGAGGGAAGGTTCACCCCTCCACTTT. It codes for CASKVPREGSPLHF.

The J gene is TRBJ1-5, the V gene TRBV28, with 7 bases lining up with TRBD1. CDR1 and CDR2 from the germline V gene are MDHEN and SYDVKM. J was trimmed by 5 bases and V by 6 bases; bases with no gene match: 16. This CDR3 has 17 amino acids. CDR3 loop: CASRLPDLGTGDQPQHF. CDR3 DNA: TGTGCCAGCAGACTACCGGACTTGGGAACAGGGGATCAGCCCCAGCATTTT.

This chain joins TRBV19 and TRBJ1-5; weak D call: TRBD1 (5 bases). This CDR3 region has 13 residues. Trimming left V 5 bases short and J 7 bases short, with 12 bases between. Germline V gives CDR1 LNHDA, CDR2 SQIVND (reference sequence). The CDR3 region has the DNA TGTGCCAGTAGTGGGCGGGGACCACAGCCCCAGCATTTT. It is translated as CASSGRGPQPQHF.

This sequence joins TRBV5-1 and TRBJ1-2, with D unresolved. V was pared by 0 bases and J by 2 bases, with 8 bases between. Germline CDR1 reads SGHRS; CDR2 reads YFSETQ. The CDR3 is 14 amino acids. The CDR3 nucleotides are TGCGCCAGCAGCTTGGATGAAGGGAACTATGGCTACACCTTC. Translating gives CASSLDEGNYGYTF.

The gene calls are TRBV28 and TRBJ2-7; 10 nucleotides line up with TRBD2. Germline lookup yields CDR1 MDHEN and CDR2 SYDVKM. V lost 7 bases, J lost 2 bases, and 11 bases stayed unmatched. The CDR3 has 16 residues. The CDR3 protein is CASKAGGRFRTYEQYF. CDR3 bases: TGTGCCAGCAAAGCGGGGGGGCGGTTCAGAACCTACGAGCAGTACTTC.

V usage is TRBV11-2 and J usage is TRBJ2-1; D is ambiguous. Germline CDR1 reads SGHAT; CDR2 reads FQNNGV. The germline V and J ends were trimmed by 2 bases and 3 bases, with 8 bases remaining between them. This CDR3 has 14 residues. This CDR3 reads CASSLSADYNEQFF. Written as DNA, the CDR3 is TGTGCCAGCAGCTTATCGGCAGACTACAATGAGCAGTTCTTC.

In the case of this clone: This sample includes further DNA sequences coding for the same CDR3. The chain has TRBV30 and TRBJ1-6; the match to TRBD1 covers 9 bases. With 5 bases clipped from V and 9 bases from J, the junction kept 5 bases outside the gene matches. This CDR3 has 13 residues. Per germline, CDR1 GTSNPN and CDR2 SVGIG (reference sequence). The CDR3 nucleotides are TGTGCCTGGGCGGGACAGGGAGGTTCACCCCTCCACTTT. Protein sequence: CAWAGQGGSPLHF.